A selection of T cell receptor beta chains follows, all from one sample in a study of blood T cell repertoires in COVID-19. The data were produced by immunoSEQ multiplex PCR, yet TCRdb's version contains in-frame clones alone and is incomplete. Altogether a few hundred thousand clones are present, 85% being singletons, with the ten largest covering approximately 3.7%. The sequenced material came from peripheral blood. The receptors come from a woman aged 18-29 years with acute or convalescent COVID-19. Both conserved end residues are part of each CDR3. A D gene is named only where the DNA matches it firmly. Clone size, where shown, is once, few, many, or a class for clones that have expanded.

d_gene	v_gene	abundance	len	j_gene	CDR3aa	CDR3nt
TRBD1	TRBV30	.	15	TRBJ1-5	CAWRTRDRVDQPQHF	TGTGCCTGGAGGACCAGGGACAGGGTGGATCAGCCCCAGCATTTT
TRBD1	TRBV7-7	once	15	TRBJ2-1	CASSLGDRAYNEQFF	TGTGCCAGCAGCTTAGGAGACAGGGCCTACAATGAGCAGTTCTTC
TRBD2	TRBV4-2	.	15	TRBJ2-1	CASRMAGVSYNEQFF	TGTGCCTCTCGCATGGCGGGAGTTTCGTACAATGAGCAGTTCTTC
.	TRBV21-1	once	16	TRBJ2-2	CASSSPRRGSTGELFF	TGTGCCAGCAGCAGCCCCAGGAGGGGAAGCACCGGGGAGCTGTTTTTT
.	TRBV5-4	.	13	TRBJ2-3	CASSLGDGGTQYF	TGTGCCAGCAGCTTGGGCGATGGTGGTACGCAGTATTTT
TRBD2	TRBV19	.	16	TRBJ2-3	CASSRRAGGGTDTQYF	TGTGCCAGTAGTAGACGGGCGGGGGGGGGCACAGATACGCAGTATTTT
.	TRBV11-2	few	15	TRBJ2-4	CASSLGPGAKNIQYF	TGTGCCAGCAGCTTAGGACCAGGGGCCAAAAACATTCAGTACTTC
TRBD2	TRBV5-6	.	15	TRBJ2-3	CASVSGGAFTDTQYF	TGTGCCAGCGTGAGCGGGGGGGCCTTTACAGATACGCAGTATTTT
.	TRBV24-1	.	14	TRBJ1-5	CATSVPGINQPQHF	TGTGCCACCAGTGTCCCAGGGATCAATCAGCCCCAGCATTTT
.	TRBV12-3/TRBV12-4	.	13	TRBJ1-1	CASRPTGNTEAFF	TGTGCCAGCAGGCCCACAGGTAACACTGAAGCTTTCTTT
TRBD1	TRBV5-6	few	15	TRBJ1-3	CASSLDRFSGNTIYF	TGTGCCAGCAGCCTGGACAGGTTCTCTGGAAACACCATATATTTT
.	TRBV9	.	16	TRBJ1-4	CASSVAGQGGSEKLFF	TGTGCCAGCAGCGTCGCGGGCCAAGGGGGTAGTGAAAAACTGTTTTTT
.	TRBV7-6	.	13	TRBJ1-1	CASSRGGNTEAFF	TGTGCCAGCAGTCGCGGCGGGAACACTGAAGCTTTCTTT
.	TRBV7-9	.	18	TRBJ1-2	CASSYLAGRVAEMYGYTF	TGTGCCAGCAGCTACCTGGCTGGGAGGGTTGCCGAAATGTATGGCTACACCTTC
TRBD1	TRBV10-2	.	11	TRBJ2-7	CASSYRGEQYF	TGCGCCAGCTCCTACAGGGGTGAGCAGTACTTC
TRBD1	TRBV5-1	.	14	TRBJ1-2	CASSPGQFNYGYTF	TGCGCCAGCAGCCCGGGACAGTTTAACTATGGCTACACCTTC
.	TRBV19	.	15	TRBJ1-5	CASSIAGGAHQPQHF	TGTGCCAGTAGTATAGCCGGTGGGGCCCATCAGCCCCAGCATTTT
TRBD1	TRBV25-1	.	14	TRBJ1-4	CASSEEGAAEKLFF	TGTGCCAGCAGTGAGGAGGGGGCGGCTGAAAAACTGTTTTTT